The source of this T cell receptor beta chain is a study of blood T cell repertoires in COVID-19 (dated by TCRdb to about 2020). As for the study more broadly: Samples from collaborators originated in the United States, Italy and Spain and spanned both the acute and convalescent phases of COVID-19. The prospective study material was composed of cDNA or gDNA derived from T cells, B-cell-depleted T cells, or PBMCs. HLA class I and class II types, where available, came from metadata supplied by the sample provider rather than from assay-based typing. A de-identified subject ID, COVID-19 status, age in years and sex were almost always included in the sample metadata. The repertoires were released in a freely available public database meant as a resource for research on the immune response to SARS-CoV-2. The samples were drawn from the first 160 participants of the ongoing ImmuneRACE study and from more than 1,000 subjects provided by 6 global collaborators. Deeply sampled blood TCRbeta repertoires from subjects exposed to, actively infected with, or recovered from COVID-19 were included in the dataset.

Only one count was recorded for this clone. What antigen it recognizes has not been identified. Nothing much larger sits one base from this clone, and base qualities are not available. There are 15 amino acids in the CDR3, from cysteine to phenylalanine inclusive. Of the read, only the CDR3 DNA is kept; its 45 bases are in frame from base 1. V is shortened by 4 bases, J by 5 bases, and the region joining them spans 14 bases. Reading the germline V gene gives CDR1 SGHDN and CDR2 FVKESK. The investigation overall reported the following: The quantity of clinical and demographic metadata differed by source and by participant and was supplied without curation.

Collaborating institutions collected whole blood in K2EDTA tubes following their own protocols. For TCRbeta analysis, collaborators shipped samples in one of three forms: frozen whole blood, isolated PBMCs, or DNA extracted from either of those sample types. TCRbeta CDR3 regions were amplified from genomic DNA using the immunoSEQ Assay, a bias-controlled multiplex PCR. The original methods were these. Nucleated cell counts per sample were estimated from amplification of reference gene primers within the assay. To quantify the absolute abundance of each unique TCRbeta CDR3 rearrangement, sequence reads were collapsed and filtered. For each sample, productive Simpson clonality was calculated as the square root of Simpson's diversity index over productive rearrangements. Imported from immuneACCESS, the table was reduced by TCRdb to in-frame sequences with V and J called. These copies leave out some clones; in studies compared against another copy, an unresolved V gene accounts for under half, and the cause of the remainder is not known. Clone size and the V and J calls come from that table; the DNA yielded D and trimming. The table for this sample lists 150,000 to 200,000 clones; around 84% of them were counted only once. The biggest ten clones account for around 20% of the sample.

The chain joins TRBV14 to TRBJ1-4; no D gene call is confident. Sequenced: peripheral blood. This clonotype originated in an elderly woman with acute or convalescent COVID-19. The DNA reads as follows: TGTGCCAGCAGCCGCCTTGGTGCCGAGAATGAAAAACTGTTTTTT. It encodes CASSRLGAENEKLFF.